The 21 T cell receptor beta chains presented below share a single source sample, sequenced in a study of cytomegalovirus exposure and HLA in healthy donors (dated by TCRdb to about 2017). Library preparation employed the immunoSEQ multiplex PCR assay. The multiplex PCR relied on a mix of 60 forward primers for TCR Vbeta segments and 13 reverse primers for TCR Jbeta segments. This immuneACCESS table, as held by TCRdb, lists in-frame sequences with V and J called but not all clones. Of the missing ones, under half trace to an unresolved V gene in checked studies; the others have no known cause. Here the sample has some 130,000 clones; less than 80% occur a single time. 6.5% of the sample is in the top ten clones. Material: PBMCs. These receptors were taken from a man aged 40-49 years in good health and CMV-seropositive.

The chain recombines TRBV25-1 with TRBJ1-4; no definite D call. Germline assignment: CDR1 MGHDK and CDR2 SYGVNS. This CDR3 region has 14 residues. Trimming left V 3 bases short and J 8 bases short, with 13 bases between. DNA for the CDR3: TGTGCCAGCAGTGATCGGGGTACGGTAGAAAAACTGTTTTTT. Translated: CASSDRGTVEKLFF.

This clone was counted a few times. Here the CDR3 DNA reads TGTGCCTGGAGTCTTGGGGGGGAAAGCGGCTACACCTTC. Protein: CAWSLGGESGYTF. J is TRBJ1-2 and V is TRBV30; tentative D call: TRBD1 (5 bases). Germline V gene sequence: CDR1 GTSNPN, CDR2 SVGIG (reference sequence). The CDR3 length is 13 residues. The V gene lost 2 bases and the J gene lost 8 bases, with 15 bases spanning the gap.

This sequence joins TRBV29-1 and TRBJ1-1; unclear D gene. V lost 5 bases, J lost 0 bases, and 13 bases lay in between. CDR1 SQVTM and CDR2 ANQGSEA come from the germline V gene. The CDR3 extends over 14 amino acids. The CDR3 sequence is CSVKGGGLNTEAFF. The CDR3 region has the DNA TGCAGCGTTAAAGGAGGCGGATTGAACACTGAAGCTTTCTTT.

The chain couples TRBV5-1 to TRBJ2-5; D is possibly TRBD2 (5 bases). The DNA end lines up better with TRBJ2-7; the J call may be wrong. Germline values: CDR1 SGHRS, CDR2 YFSETQ. The CDR3 extends over 15 amino acids. CDR3 region: CASSPAVGVPYEQYF. In DNA, the CDR3 is TGCGCCAGCAGCCCTGCGGTCGGGGTTCCCTACGAGCAGTACTTC.

A word on this clone: Other DNA sequences from this sample encode an identical CDR3 as well. This chain's CDR3 is CASSPPDRGRNSPLHF. CDR3 sequence (DNA): TGTGCCAGCTCACCCCCGGACAGGGGCCGGAATTCACCCCTCCACTTT. This chain connects TRBV18 to TRBJ1-6; 9 bases agree with TRBD1. With V trimmed by 3 bases and J by 7 bases, 7 bases remained unmatched. Per germline, CDR1 KGHSH and CDR2 LQKENI. The CDR3 is 16 amino acids.

The J gene is TRBJ2-7, the V gene TRBV4-1; D might be TRBD1 (5 bases). CDR1 and CDR2 from the germline V gene are MGHRA and YSYEKL. The V and J ends lost 6 bases and 4 bases respectively, with 16 bases between them. The CDR3 contains 14 residues. The CDR3 coding sequence is TGCGCCAGCAGTCAAATCCTTCAGGGTTACGAGCAGTACTTC. Residues: CASSQILQGYEQYF.

The chain recombines TRBV28 with TRBJ2-3; TRBD1 agrees at 8 bases. Germline CDR1 and CDR2: MDHEN and SYDVKM. The V and J ends lost 3 bases and 5 bases, in that order; junction bases with no gene match: 10. CDR3 length: 16 amino acids. DNA of the CDR3: TGTGCCAGCAGTTTGACAGGGGTGGGCCGTTTAGATACGCAGTATTTT. Protein sequence: CASSLTGVGRLDTQYF.

The J gene is TRBJ2-1, the V gene TRBV10-3; 7 nucleotides match TRBD1. The CDR3 has 13 amino acids. From germline, CDR1 is ENHRY and CDR2 SYGVKD. V lost 2 bases and J lost 6; bases outside the gene matches: 1. The CDR3 DNA reads TGTGCCATCAGTGAGGGACAGGCCAATGAGCAGTTCTTC. The encoded protein is CAISEGQANEQFF.

J is TRBJ1-1 and V is TRBV19, with D perhaps matching TRBD1 (5 bases). Trimming removed 4 bases at V and 1 base at J, with 16 bases between. The germline gives CDR1 LNHDA, CDR2 SQIVND (reference sequence). This CDR3 region has 16 residues. The CDR3 bases are TGTGCCAGTAGTAAGACAGATTACACGGGGAACACTGAAGCTTTCTTT. It encodes CASSKTDYTGNTEAFF.

The rearrangement uses TRBV6-6 and TRBJ2-1; maybe TRBD2 (5 bases). Trimming pared 1 base from V and 1 base from J, leaving 11 bases between. This CDR3 region has 16 residues. Germline CDR1 MNHNY, CDR2 SVGAGI (reference sequence). The CDR3 protein is CASSYFGSGSYNEQFF. CDR3 in DNA: TGTGCCAGCAGTTACTTTGGCAGCGGTTCCTACAATGAGCAGTTCTTC.

The chain couples TRBV2 to TRBJ2-7, with 7 bases identical to TRBD1. V dropped 4 bases and J dropped 9; count of bases not matched to a gene: 9. CDR1 and CDR2 (germline): SNHLY, FYNNEI. The CDR3 spans 13 residues. DNA for the CDR3: TGTGCCAGCAGTGGGACAGGCGATCAGGCGCAGTACTTC. Translated: CASSGTGDQAQYF.

The V call is TRBV15, the J call TRBJ1-2; no reliable D call. Trimming cost V 1 base and J 7 bases, with 13 bases left between them. Germline CDR1 reads LNHNV; CDR2 reads YYDKDF (reference sequence). The CDR3 has 14 amino acids. CDR3 coding DNA: TGTGCCACCAGCAGAGTCCCCCCAGTGGCTGGCTACACCTTC. Translating gives CATSRVPPVAGYTF.

The chain links TRBV5-4 to TRBJ2-2, with D possibly TRBD1 on 6 matching bases. The CDR3 runs 17 residues. V was shortened by 3 bases and J by 1 base, with 16 bases between the two germline ends. CDR1 SGHNT and CDR2 YYREEE come from the germline V gene (reference sequence). The CDR3: CASSSGATLMNTGELFF. In nucleotides, the CDR3 is TGTGCCAGCAGCTCAGGGGCTACCCTCATGAACACCGGGGAGCTGTTTTTT.

The chain is built from TRBV19 and TRBJ1-5, with TRBD1 matching over 7 bases. Germline V gene data show CDR1 as LNHDA and CDR2 as SQIVND (reference sequence). V was clipped by 6 bases and J by 0 bases; unmatched bases: 23. This CDR3 is built from 21 residues. This CDR3 reads CASRIKGTELSVMNSNQPQHF. CDR3 DNA: TGTGCCAGTAGAATAAAGGGGACAGAACTTTCTGTCATGAATAGCAATCAGCCCCAGCATTTT.

This chain uses TRBV7-9 with TRBJ1-2, with TRBD1 identical over 9 bases. The ends lost 5 bases at V and 4 bases at J; junction bases unmatched: 11. Germline loops: CDR1 SEHNR, CDR2 FQNEAQ (reference sequence). CDR3 size: 16 residues. Here the CDR3 reads CASSMGTGGSGYGYTF. In DNA form, the CDR3 reads TGTGCCAGCAGCATGGGAACAGGGGGCTCGGGCTATGGCTACACCTTC.

The chain has TRBV7-8 and TRBJ1-2, with D perhaps matching TRBD1 (6 bases). This CDR3 is built from 14 residues. V lost 5 bases and J lost 8, with 18 bases in between. Germline values: CDR1 SGHVS, CDR2 FQNEAQ. In nucleotides, the CDR3 is TGTGCCAGCAGCCAGGGGATTGGGGTTTGGGGCTACACCTTC. Translation gives CASSQGIGVWGYTF. Together with reference TRBV7-8 and TRBJ1-2, the CDR3 gives the full variable domain: GAGVSQSPRYKVAKRGQDVALRCDPISGHVSLFWYQQALGQGPEFLTYFQNEAQLDKSGLPSDRFFAERPEGSVSTLKIQRTQQEDSAVYLCASSQGIGVWGYTFGSGTRLTVV.

The chain links TRBV5-1 to TRBJ2-2; TRBD2 agrees at 14 bases. CDR3 length equals 19 residues. The J segment lost 6 bases and the V segment lost 2 bases, leaving 12 bases of the junction unmatched. Germline CDR1 is SGHRS and CDR2 is YFSETQ. The CDR3, as DNA: TGCGCCAGCAGCTTTGAGGGCTTGGGACTAGCGGGAGAGGCCGGGGAGCTGTTTTTT. Protein sequence: CASSFEGLGLAGEAGELFF.

The chain carries TRBV7-8 and TRBJ1-6; D remains unclear. Germline values: CDR1 SGHVS, CDR2 FQNEAQ. V lost 3 bases and J 8 bases, leaving 11 bases between the germline ends. The CDR3 contains 14 residues. CDR3 amino acids: CASSFSPEDSPLHF. Written as DNA, the CDR3 is TGTGCCAGCAGCTTCAGCCCGGAGGATTCACCCCTCCACTTT. The full variable domain, its missing parts supplied by reference TRBV7-8 and TRBJ1-6, is GAGVSQSPRYKVAKRGQDVALRCDPISGHVSLFWYQQALGQGPEFLTYFQNEAQLDKSGLPSDRFFAERPEGSVSTLKIQRTQQEDSAVYLCASSFSPEDSPLHFGNGTRLTVT.

DNA of the CDR3: TGTGCCAGCAGCACGACAGGGCCGGGTTGCTGCGAGCAGTACTTC. Protein: CASSTTGPGCCEQYF. This chain joins TRBV7-9 and TRBJ2-7, with 7 bases matching TRBD1. V lost 5 bases to trimming and J lost 6 bases; unmatched junction nucleotides: 13. Germline assignment: CDR1 SEHNR and CDR2 FQNEAQ (reference sequence). The CDR3 totals 15 residues.

The chain employs TRBV27 and TRBJ2-2; TRBD1 matches 8 bases. This CDR3 is 16 amino acids long. CDR1 is MNHEY, CDR2 SMNVEV, per germline (reference sequence). With V trimmed by 3 bases and J by 4 bases, 7 bases remained unmatched. CDR3 in amino acids: CASSFVGQAGTGELFF. CDR3 sequence (DNA): TGTGCCAGCAGTTTTGTGGGACAGGCTGGCACCGGGGAGCTGTTTTTT.

CDR3 DNA: TGTGCCAGCAGTCCCCCCGGGACTAGCGTCAACCACGAGCAGTACTTC. The encoded protein is CASSPPGTSVNHEQYF. V usage is TRBV28 and J usage is TRBJ2-7; 10 bases line up with TRBD2. Germline V CDR1 and CDR2: MDHEN, SYDVKM. The CDR3 has 16 amino acids. With 5 bases clipped from V and 5 bases from J, the junction kept 12 bases outside the gene matches.